This is a list of T cell receptor beta chains from one sample in a study of T cells in Graves' hyperthyroidism and ophthalmopathy. TCRdb redid the calling of the multiplex PCR reads with MiXCR, one entry per CDR3 protein. The sample consists of just under 750,000 distinct CDR3 sequences, 30% to 40% of them appearing once. The sequenced sample consisted of blood. These receptors were taken from a woman aged 40 to 50 with Graves' hyperthyroidism. The CDR3 runs from the conserved cysteine through the conserved F or W.

v_call	j_call	cdr3_aa
TRBV13	TRBJ1-1	CASSPTGGAKEAFF
TRBV4-3	TRBJ2-5	CASSQGRTSGAQETQYF
TRBV11-2	TRBJ1-5	CASGHGRTGAGNQPQHF
TRBV12-3/TRBV12-4	TRBJ1-2	CASSRQGAFGYTF
TRBV20-1	TRBJ1-2	CSASGASEGYTF
TRBV6-2/TRBV6-3	TRBJ1-1	CASSFNGPNEAFF
TRBV27	TRBJ2-7	CASSSPGQPLYEQYF
TRBV7-7	-	CASSSSWDNEQFF
TRBV29-1	TRBJ2-5	CSVEVRQETQYF
TRBV7-9	TRBJ2-5	CASRLTSGGETQYF
TRBV19	TRBJ2-6	CASSDSLGAWGSGANVLTF
TRBV6-1	TRBJ1-2	CASTPSGGTGGGYGYTF
TRBV2	TRBJ1-1	CARTADGALNTEAFF
TRBV6-6	TRBJ1-5	CATSPPYSNQPQHF
TRBV7-2	TRBJ2-3	CASSKRQASTDTQYF
TRBV10-3	TRBJ1-2	CAISLTTPGQDYGYTF
TRBV10-3	TRBJ2-6	CAISVTGANVLTF
TRBV15	TRBJ2-7	CATSRVFDGSYEQYF
TRBV20-1	TRBJ2-7	CSARDPGVYEQYF
TRBV6-6	TRBJ1-5	CAPLYGPNSNQPQHF
TRBV12-3/TRBV12-4	TRBJ1-1	CASSAGTWNTEAFF
TRBV7-2	TRBJ1-4	CASSLGGPPNEKLFF
TRBV7-3	TRBJ1-1	CASSLDLQGGLEAFF
TRBV29-1	TRBJ1-2	CSVDDSWGYTF
TRBV29-1	-	CSPTRANSYNEQFF
TRBV7-2	TRBJ1-5	CASSLVPNSNQPQHF
TRBV6-5	TRBJ2-5	CASSMGTGGRETQYF
TRBV6-2/TRBV6-3	TRBJ1-1	CASSSYPTENTEAFF
TRBV6-5	TRBJ2-7	CASSFPGRGEQYF
TRBV4-3	TRBJ1-2	CASSQMRDWRRTNYGYTF
TRBV19	TRBJ1-5	CASSRTAGIGETQHF
TRBV7-9	TRBJ2-7	CASSPGQGPTF
TRBV27	TRBJ2-7	CASSPGTGQSYEQYF
TRBV4-1	TRBJ2-7	CASSPIWDRDYEQYF
TRBV20-1	TRBJ2-7	CSARGGTGNEQYF
TRBV7-9	TRBJ2-5	CASSPRTGLRETQYF
TRBV6-5	TRBJ1-1	CAILSHVRNTEAFF
TRBV5-4	TRBJ2-6	CASSLRRLSAGANVLAF
TRBV6-5	TRBJ1-1	CASSYTVMNTEAFF
TRBV2	TRBJ1-5	CASSRGTANNQPQHF
TRBV28	TRBJ2-7	CASRNTGTGVEWYF
TRBV5-8	TRBJ2-5	CASSLTRQPGETQYF
TRBV6-4	TRBJ2-2	CASRGQGSTGELFF
TRBV10-3	TRBJ2-7	CAISARTGREQYF
TRBV19	TRBJ2-5	CASSIGPSGKETQYF
TRBV7-2	TRBJ1-5	CASSPRGVWSNQPQHF
TRBV7-9	TRBJ1-1	CASRGGQLETEAFF
TRBV20-1	TRBJ1-1	CSARSTGTTEAFF
TRBV7-2	TRBJ2-5	CASSRGEMGGRETQYF
TRBV10-3	TRBJ2-2	CANSRGPSGELFF
TRBV2	TRBJ1-5	CASSGGGYSNQPQHF
TRBV10-3	TRBJ1-3	CAISSGPSSGNTIYF